This T cell receptor (beta chain) was recorded in a study of control samples from healthy donors and cancer patients. Profiling relied on immunoSEQ multiplex PCR, and the TCRdb table lists in-frame clones only, not all of them. The data contain 260,000 or so clones, over 75% of them singletons. Sequenced: PBMCs. This clonotype was obtained from a woman aged 60 to 75 with lung cancer.

The CDR3 spells CSASSGMTTGNTIYF. In DNA form, the CDR3 reads TGCAGTGCTAGTTCCGGGATGACAACTGGAAACACCATATATTTT. The V gene is TRBV20-1, the J gene TRBJ1-3; D unresolved. Germline V CDR1 and CDR2: DFQATT, SNEGSKA (reference sequence). V dropped 3 bases and J dropped 2 bases, with 14 bases sitting between them. The CDR3 extends over 15 amino acids.